The 16 T cell receptor beta chains given below trace back to one sample, sequenced in a study of T-cell reconstitution after alpha-beta-depleted transplantation in children. Preparation of the TCRbeta library involved a method that used unique molecular identifiers. In TCRdb, the PCR reads were re-called with MiXCR into one record per CDR3 protein. The sample lists around 340,000 distinct CDR3 sequences; about an eighth were seen once. Specimen: PBMCs, collected from the stem cell graft. Receptors were obtained from a human donor who donated a stem cell graft to a child with Fanconi anemia.

This clonotype was found a few times. The chain joins TRBV7-8 to TRBJ2-5; 7 nucleotides line up with TRBD1. The V and J ends lost 4 bases and 9 bases, in that order; junction bases with no gene match: 11. Germline V CDR1 and CDR2: SGHVS, FQNEAQ. This CDR3 has 14 amino acids. The CDR3 spells CASSSRGRGGAQYF. The CDR3 DNA reads TGTGCCAGCAGCTCCCGCGGTAGAGGGGGCGCCCAGTACTTC.

V usage is TRBV4-3 and J usage is TRBJ2-1, with 12 bases aligning to TRBD2. This CDR3 has 16 residues. Germline CDR1 is LGHNA and CDR2 is YSLEER. V lost 0 bases to trimming and J lost 11 bases; unmatched junction nucleotides: 8. This CDR3 is CASSQDRLLAGGQQFF. The CDR3 DNA follows: TGCGCCAGCAGCCAAGATCGGTTACTAGCGGGGGGACAGCAGTTCTTC.

At least ten counts were recorded for this clonotype. This sequence joins TRBV7-8 and TRBJ1-6; D not certain. V lost 1 base and J 8 bases, leaving 9 bases between the germline ends. The CDR3 length is 14 residues. From germline, CDR1 is SGHVS and CDR2 FQNEAQ. The CDR3 here is CASSLVEKDSPLHF. CDR3 nucleotide sequence: TGTGCCAGCAGCTTAGTGGAAAAGGATTCACCCCTCCACTTT. The full variable domain, with the rest looked up from reference TRBV7-8 and TRBJ1-6, is GAGVSQSPRYKVAKRGQDVALRCDPISGHVSLFWYQQALGQGPEFLTYFQNEAQLDKSGLPSDRFFAERPEGSVSTLKIQRTQQEDSAVYLCASSLVEKDSPLHFGNGTRLTVT.

This clonotype was observed many times. V gene TRBV7-9 combines with J gene TRBJ1-4; perhaps TRBD1 as D (6 bases). Looked up from germline, CDR1 is SEHNR and CDR2 is FQNEAQ (reference sequence). CDR3 size: 17 residues. V dropped 3 bases and J dropped 0 bases, with 14 bases sitting between them. This CDR3 is CASSLVQGLATNEKLFF. CDR3 bases: TGTGCCAGCAGCTTGGTACAGGGCCTTGCAACTAATGAAAAACTGTTTTTT.

The chain couples TRBV20-1 to TRBJ2-2; tentative D call: TRBD1 (6 bases). CDR1 and CDR2 (germline): DFQATT, SNEGSKA (reference sequence). Trimming removed 2 bases from V and 2 bases from J, with 12 bases in between. This CDR3 region has 15 residues. CDR3 in amino acids: CSARLWDTNTGELFF. In DNA form, the CDR3 reads TGCAGTGCTAGACTATGGGACACAAACACCGGGGAGCTGTTTTTT.

This clonotype was seen many times. This sequence joins TRBV12-3 or TRBV12-4 and TRBJ1-2; no reliable D call. The V gene lost 1 base and the J gene lost 8 bases, with 11 bases spanning the gap. The CDR3 runs 13 residues. CDR3 region: CASSLGSGGGYTF. CDR3 nucleotides: TGTGCCAGCAGTTTAGGGTCGGGAGGAGGCTACACCTTC.

This clonotype was detected a few times. The rearrangement uses TRBV5-1 and TRBJ1-5; D gene uncertain. Germline values: CDR1 SGHRS, CDR2 YFSETQ. The V gene lost 4 bases and the J gene lost 5 bases, with 10 bases spanning the gap. This CDR3 is built from 13 residues. The CDR3 protein is CASSLSLDQPQHF. The CDR3 DNA is TGCGCCAGCAGCCTGTCCCTTGATCAGCCCCAGCATTTT.

This clonotype was seen many times. The chain joins TRBV18 to TRBJ2-1, with D perhaps TRBD2 (6 bases). The CDR3 sequence is 15 residues long. The germline V and J ends were trimmed by 3 bases and 4 bases, with 13 bases remaining between them. The germline V gene encodes CDR1 KGHSH and CDR2 LQKENI. CDR3 nucleotide sequence: TGTGCCAGCTCACCTAAAGCTAGCGAATACAATGAGCAGTTCTTC. This gives the protein CASSPKASEYNEQFF.

The table lists this clonotype with many counts. V and J are TRBV3-1 and TRBJ2-6; D call uncertain. CDR1 is LGHDT, CDR2 YNNKEL, per germline (reference sequence). The CDR3 runs to 14 residues. The germline V and J ends were trimmed by 1 base and 2 bases, with 3 bases remaining between them. The DNA of the CDR3 is TGTGCCAGCAGCCAAGGGACTGGGGCCAACGTCCTGACTTTC. Amino acid sequence: CASSQGTGANVLTF.

This clonotype was seen at least ten times. This chain joins TRBV6-2 or TRBV6-3 and TRBJ2-7, with no clear D. Germline assignment: CDR1 MNHEY and CDR2 SVGEGT. This CDR3 has 15 amino acids. Between the trimmed V and J ends, which lost 5 bases and 4 bases, there was a span of 18 bases. CDR3 sequence (DNA): TGTGCCAGCAGTGACCCAAGGGTCAACTTATACGAGCAGTACGTC. Protein product: CASSDPRVNLYEQYV.

The rearrangement uses TRBV29-1 and TRBJ1-4; D call uncertain. The CDR3 covers 14 residues. CDR1 is SQVTM, CDR2 ANQGSEA, per germline. Deletions cut 4 bases from V and 3 bases from J, with 12 bases between. The DNA of the CDR3 is TGCAGCGTTGCGACCGGGGTATCTAATGAAAAACTGTTTTTT. It encodes CSVATGVSNEKLFF.

V gene TRBV7-6 combines with J gene TRBJ2-6; 7 nucleotides align to TRBD1. J was trimmed by 0 bases and V by 3 bases; bases with no gene match: 2. Per the germline V gene, CDR1 is SGHVS and CDR2 is FNYEAQ. The CDR3 spans 16 residues. Written as DNA, the CDR3 is TGTGCCAGCAGCTTCGGACAGGTCTCTGGGGCCAACGTCCTGACTTTC. It encodes CASSFGQVSGANVLTF.

The DNA of the CDR3 is TGTGCCACCAGTGGCCCCCAGTACAATGAGCAGTTCTTC. Translated, it gives CATSGPQYNEQFF. This chain links TRBV24-1 with TRBJ2-1; D is unresolved. The germline V gene encodes CDR1 KGHDR and CDR2 SFDVKD. This CDR3 contains 13 residues. Trimming pared 5 bases from V and 4 bases from J, leaving 8 bases between.

V usage is TRBV5-1 and J usage is TRBJ2-1; D call uncertain. This CDR3 spans 11 amino acids. V lost 4 bases and J lost 5, with 4 bases in between. Germline-derived CDR1 and CDR2 are SGHRS and YFSETQ. The DNA for the CDR3 is TGCGCCAGCAGCACAAACAATGAGCAGTTCTTC. Translation gives CASSTNNEQFF.

There are a few counts of this clonotype. The chain is built from TRBV24-1 and TRBJ2-2, with D maybe TRBD2 (7 bases). From germline, CDR1 is KGHDR and CDR2 SFDVKD. Trimming removed 7 bases from V and 4 bases from J, with 12 bases in between. This CDR3 contains 14 residues. CDR3 in amino acids: CATSRGGGTGELFF. The CDR3 coding sequence is TGTGCCACCAGCCGGGGAGGGGGCACCGGGGAGCTGTTTTTT.

J is TRBJ2-7 and V is TRBV7-8; no definite D call. The CDR3 has 13 amino acids. CDR1 and CDR2 from the germline V gene are SGHVS and FQNEAQ. V lost 6 bases and J lost 2, with 11 bases in between. The CDR3 reads CASSHPMAYEQYF. Written as DNA, the CDR3 is TGTGCCAGCAGTCACCCGATGGCCTACGAGCAGTACTTC.